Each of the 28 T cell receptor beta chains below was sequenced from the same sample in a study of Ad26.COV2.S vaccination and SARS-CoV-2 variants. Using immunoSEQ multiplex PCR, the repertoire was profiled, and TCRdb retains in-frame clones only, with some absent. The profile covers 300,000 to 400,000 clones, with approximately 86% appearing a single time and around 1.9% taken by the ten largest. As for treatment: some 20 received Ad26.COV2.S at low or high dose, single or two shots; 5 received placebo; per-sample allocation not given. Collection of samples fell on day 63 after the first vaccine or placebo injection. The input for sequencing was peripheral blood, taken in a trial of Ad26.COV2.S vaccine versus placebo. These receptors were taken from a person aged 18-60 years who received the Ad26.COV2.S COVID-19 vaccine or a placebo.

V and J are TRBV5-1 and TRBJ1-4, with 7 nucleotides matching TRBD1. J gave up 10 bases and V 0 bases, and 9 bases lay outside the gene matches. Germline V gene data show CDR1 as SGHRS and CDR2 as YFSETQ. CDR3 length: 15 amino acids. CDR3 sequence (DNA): TGCGCCAGCAGCTTGGAAACAGGGGCCGGACGAAAACTGTTTTTT. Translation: CASSLETGAGRKLFF. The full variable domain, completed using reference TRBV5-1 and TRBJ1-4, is KAGVTQTPRYLIKTRGQQVTLSCSPISGHRSVSWYQQTPGQGLQFLFEYFSETQRNKGNFPGRFSGRQFSNSRSEMNVSTLELGDSALYLCASSLETGAGRKLFFGSGTQLSVL.

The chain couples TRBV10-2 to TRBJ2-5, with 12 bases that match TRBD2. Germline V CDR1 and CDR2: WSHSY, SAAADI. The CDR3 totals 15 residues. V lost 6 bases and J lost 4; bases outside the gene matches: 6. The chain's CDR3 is CASSARLAGVETQYF. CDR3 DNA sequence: TGCGCCAGCAGCGCGCGACTAGCGGGGGTAGAGACCCAGTACTTC.

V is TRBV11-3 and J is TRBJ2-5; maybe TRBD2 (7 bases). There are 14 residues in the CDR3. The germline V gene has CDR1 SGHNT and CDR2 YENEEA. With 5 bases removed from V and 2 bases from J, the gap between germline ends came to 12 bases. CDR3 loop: CASSRGARQETQYF. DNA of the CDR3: TGTGCCAGCAGCCGGGGGGCTCGACAAGAGACCCAGTACTTC.

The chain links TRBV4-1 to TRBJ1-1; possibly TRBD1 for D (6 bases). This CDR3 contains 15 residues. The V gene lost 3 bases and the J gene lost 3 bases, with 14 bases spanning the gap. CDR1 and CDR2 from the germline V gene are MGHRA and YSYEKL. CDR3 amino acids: CASSHDRFGDTEAFF. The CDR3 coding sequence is TGCGCCAGCAGCCACGACAGGTTCGGGGACACTGAAGCTTTCTTT.

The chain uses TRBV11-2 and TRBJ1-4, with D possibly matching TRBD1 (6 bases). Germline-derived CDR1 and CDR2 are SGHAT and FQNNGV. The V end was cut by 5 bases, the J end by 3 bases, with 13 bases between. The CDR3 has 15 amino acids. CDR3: CASSPGTKANEKLFF. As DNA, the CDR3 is TGTGCCAGCAGCCCTGGGACAAAGGCTAATGAAAAACTGTTTTTT.

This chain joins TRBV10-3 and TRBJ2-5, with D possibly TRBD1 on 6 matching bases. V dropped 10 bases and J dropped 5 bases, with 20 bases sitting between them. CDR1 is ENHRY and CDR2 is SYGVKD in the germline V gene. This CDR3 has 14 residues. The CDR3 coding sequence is TGTGCCAGTCGCCCCGGGACATCTGGGGAGACCCAGTACTTC. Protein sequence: CASRPGTSGETQYF.

The CDR3: CASSVAYGELFF. The DNA of the CDR3 is TGTGCCAGCAGCGTAGCTTACGGGGAGCTGTTTTTT. V is TRBV9 and J is TRBJ2-2; D is unclear. Germline CDR1 reads SGDLS; CDR2 reads YYNGEE. Trimming took off 0 bases at V and 7 bases at J, with 4 bases between the two ends. The CDR3 length is 12 residues.

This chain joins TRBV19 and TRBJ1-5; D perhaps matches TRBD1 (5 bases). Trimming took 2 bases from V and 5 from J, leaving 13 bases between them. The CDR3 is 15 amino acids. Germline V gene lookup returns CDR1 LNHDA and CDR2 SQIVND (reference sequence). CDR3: CASSINRGKYQPQHF. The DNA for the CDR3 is TGTGCCAGTAGTATAAACCGGGGGAAGTATCAGCCCCAGCATTTT.

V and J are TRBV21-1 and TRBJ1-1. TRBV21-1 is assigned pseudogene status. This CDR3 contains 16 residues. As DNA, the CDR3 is TGTGCCAGCAGCAGGAGGGACATCATTAGGAACACTGAAGCTTTCTTT. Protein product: CASSRRDIIRNTEAFF.

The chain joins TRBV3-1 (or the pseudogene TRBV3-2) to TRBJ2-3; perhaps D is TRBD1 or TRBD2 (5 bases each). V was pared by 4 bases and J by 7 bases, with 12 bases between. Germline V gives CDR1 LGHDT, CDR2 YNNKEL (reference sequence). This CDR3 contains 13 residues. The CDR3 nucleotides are TGTGCCAGCAGCCCAGGGACCGCTTATACGCAGTATTTT. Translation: CASSPGTAYTQYF.

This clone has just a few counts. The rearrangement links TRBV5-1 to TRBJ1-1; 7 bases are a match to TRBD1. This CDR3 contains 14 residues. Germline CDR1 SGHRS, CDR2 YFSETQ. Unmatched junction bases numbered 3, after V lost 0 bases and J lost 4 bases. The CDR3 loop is CASSLGRGFTEAFF. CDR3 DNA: TGCGCCAGCAGCTTGGGCAGGGGGTTCACTGAAGCTTTCTTT.

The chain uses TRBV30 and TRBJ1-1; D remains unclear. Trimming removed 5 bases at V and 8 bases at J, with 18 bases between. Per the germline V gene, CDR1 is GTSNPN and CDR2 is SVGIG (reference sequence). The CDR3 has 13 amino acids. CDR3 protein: CAWGKSTGTEAFF. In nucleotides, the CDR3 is TGTGCCTGGGGCAAGTCTACGGGTACCGAAGCTTTCTTT.

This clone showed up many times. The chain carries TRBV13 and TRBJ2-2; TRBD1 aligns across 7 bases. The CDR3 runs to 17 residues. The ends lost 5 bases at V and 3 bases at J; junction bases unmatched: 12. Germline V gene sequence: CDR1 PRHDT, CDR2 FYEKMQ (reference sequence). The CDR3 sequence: CASSATGVLGYTGELFF. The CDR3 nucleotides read TGTGCCAGCAGCGCCACAGGGGTGCTAGGGTACACCGGGGAGCTGTTTTTT.

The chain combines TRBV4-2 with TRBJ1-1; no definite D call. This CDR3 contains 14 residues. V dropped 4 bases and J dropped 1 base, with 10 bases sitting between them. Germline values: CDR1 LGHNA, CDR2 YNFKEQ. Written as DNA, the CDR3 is TGTGCCAGCAGCCCCAGACTGCAGAACACTGAAGCTTTCTTT. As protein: CASSPRLQNTEAFF.

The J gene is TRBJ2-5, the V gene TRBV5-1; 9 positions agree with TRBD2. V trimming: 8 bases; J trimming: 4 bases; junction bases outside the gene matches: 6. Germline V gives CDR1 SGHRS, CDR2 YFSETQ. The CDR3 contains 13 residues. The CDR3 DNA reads TGCGCCAGTGCGTTAGCGGGAGCAGAGACCCAGTACTTC. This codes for CASALAGAETQYF.

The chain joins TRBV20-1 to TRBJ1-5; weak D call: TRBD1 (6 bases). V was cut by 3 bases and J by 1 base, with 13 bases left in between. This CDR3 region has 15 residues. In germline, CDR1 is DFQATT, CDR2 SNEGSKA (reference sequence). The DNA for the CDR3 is TGCAGTGCTAGTGGTACGGGGGCGAGCAATCAGCCCCAGCATTTT. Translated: CSASGTGASNQPQHF.

CDR3 DNA: TGTGCCAGCAGCCACGTAAGTCAATTGAACACTGAAGCTTTCTTT. It encodes CASSHVSQLNTEAFF. The chain employs TRBV6-5 and TRBJ1-1; D not resolved. V lost 6 bases, J lost 0 bases, and 14 bases lay in between. There are 15 residues in the CDR3. Per germline, CDR1 MNHEY and CDR2 SVGAGI.

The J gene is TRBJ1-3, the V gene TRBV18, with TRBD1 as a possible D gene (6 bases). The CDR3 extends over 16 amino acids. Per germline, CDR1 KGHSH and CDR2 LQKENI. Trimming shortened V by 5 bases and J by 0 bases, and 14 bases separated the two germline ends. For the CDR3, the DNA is TGTGCCAGCTCAACTTCACAGGGAAACTCTGGAAACACCATATATTTT. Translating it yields CASSTSQGNSGNTIYF.

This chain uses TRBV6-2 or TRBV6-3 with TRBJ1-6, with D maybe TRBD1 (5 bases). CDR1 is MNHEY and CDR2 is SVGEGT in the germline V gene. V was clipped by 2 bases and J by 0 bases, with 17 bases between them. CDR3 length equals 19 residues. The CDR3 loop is CASSYPATRQSSYNSPLHF. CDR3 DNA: TGTGCCAGCAGTTACCCCGCGACCCGACAGAGCTCCTATAATTCACCCCTCCACTTT.

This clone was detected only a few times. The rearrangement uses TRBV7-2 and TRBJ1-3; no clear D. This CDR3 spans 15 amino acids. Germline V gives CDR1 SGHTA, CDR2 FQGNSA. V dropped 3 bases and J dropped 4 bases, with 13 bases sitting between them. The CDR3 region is CASSFGPPGGNTIYF. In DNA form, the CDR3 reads TGTGCCAGCAGCTTCGGGCCCCCGGGAGGAAACACCATATATTTT.

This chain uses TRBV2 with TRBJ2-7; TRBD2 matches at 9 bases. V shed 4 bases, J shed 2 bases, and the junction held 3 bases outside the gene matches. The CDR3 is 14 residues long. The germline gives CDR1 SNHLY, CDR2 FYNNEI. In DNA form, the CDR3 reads TGTGCCAGCAGTGTGCGGGGGGGGCCCTACGAGCAGTACTTC. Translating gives CASSVRGGPYEQYF.

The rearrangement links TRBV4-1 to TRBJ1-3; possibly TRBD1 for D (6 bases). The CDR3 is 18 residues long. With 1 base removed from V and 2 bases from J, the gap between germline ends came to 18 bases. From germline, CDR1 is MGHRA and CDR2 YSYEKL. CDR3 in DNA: TGCGCCAGCAGCCAAGTGGTGGCCCATGGACAGCCTGGAAACACCATATATTTT. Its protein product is CASSQVVAHGQPGNTIYF.

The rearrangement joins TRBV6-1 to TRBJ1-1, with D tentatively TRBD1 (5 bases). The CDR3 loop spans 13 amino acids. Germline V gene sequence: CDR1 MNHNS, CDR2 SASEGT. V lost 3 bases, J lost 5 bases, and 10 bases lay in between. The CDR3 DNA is TGTGCCAGCAGTGATGGGGGGTGGACTGAAGCTTTCTTT. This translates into CASSDGGWTEAFF.

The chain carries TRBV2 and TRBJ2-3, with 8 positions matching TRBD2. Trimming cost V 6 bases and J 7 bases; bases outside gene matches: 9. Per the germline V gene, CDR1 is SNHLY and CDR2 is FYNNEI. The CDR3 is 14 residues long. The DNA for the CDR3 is TGTGCCAGCAGATCCGGGACTAGTAGGAATACGCAGTATTTT. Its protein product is CASRSGTSRNTQYF.

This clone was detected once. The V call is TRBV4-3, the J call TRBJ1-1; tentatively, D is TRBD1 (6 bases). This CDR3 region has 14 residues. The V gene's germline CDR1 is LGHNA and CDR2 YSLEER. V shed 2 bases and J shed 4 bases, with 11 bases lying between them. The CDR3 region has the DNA TGCGCCAGCAGCCAACGCAGGGGAGGCACTGAAGCTTTCTTT. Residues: CASSQRRGGTEAFF.

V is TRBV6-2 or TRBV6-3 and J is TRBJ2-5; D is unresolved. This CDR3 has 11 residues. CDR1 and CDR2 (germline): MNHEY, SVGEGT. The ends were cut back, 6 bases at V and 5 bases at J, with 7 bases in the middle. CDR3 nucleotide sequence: TGTGCCAGCAGCAATGGGGAGACCCAGTACTTC. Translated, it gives CASSNGETQYF.

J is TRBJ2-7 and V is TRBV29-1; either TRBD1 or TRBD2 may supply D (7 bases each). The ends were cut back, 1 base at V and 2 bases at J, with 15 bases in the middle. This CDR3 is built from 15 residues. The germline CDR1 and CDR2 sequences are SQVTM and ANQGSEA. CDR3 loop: CSVEGSQGGTYEQYF. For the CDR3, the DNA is TGCAGCGTTGAAGGGAGTCAGGGGGGGACCTACGAGCAGTACTTC.

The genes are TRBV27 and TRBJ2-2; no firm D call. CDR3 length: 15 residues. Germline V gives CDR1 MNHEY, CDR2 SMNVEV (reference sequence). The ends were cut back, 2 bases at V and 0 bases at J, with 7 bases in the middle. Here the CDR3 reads CASSLRRSNTGELFF. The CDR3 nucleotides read TGTGCCAGCAGTTTAAGACGTTCGAACACCGGGGAGCTGTTTTTT.